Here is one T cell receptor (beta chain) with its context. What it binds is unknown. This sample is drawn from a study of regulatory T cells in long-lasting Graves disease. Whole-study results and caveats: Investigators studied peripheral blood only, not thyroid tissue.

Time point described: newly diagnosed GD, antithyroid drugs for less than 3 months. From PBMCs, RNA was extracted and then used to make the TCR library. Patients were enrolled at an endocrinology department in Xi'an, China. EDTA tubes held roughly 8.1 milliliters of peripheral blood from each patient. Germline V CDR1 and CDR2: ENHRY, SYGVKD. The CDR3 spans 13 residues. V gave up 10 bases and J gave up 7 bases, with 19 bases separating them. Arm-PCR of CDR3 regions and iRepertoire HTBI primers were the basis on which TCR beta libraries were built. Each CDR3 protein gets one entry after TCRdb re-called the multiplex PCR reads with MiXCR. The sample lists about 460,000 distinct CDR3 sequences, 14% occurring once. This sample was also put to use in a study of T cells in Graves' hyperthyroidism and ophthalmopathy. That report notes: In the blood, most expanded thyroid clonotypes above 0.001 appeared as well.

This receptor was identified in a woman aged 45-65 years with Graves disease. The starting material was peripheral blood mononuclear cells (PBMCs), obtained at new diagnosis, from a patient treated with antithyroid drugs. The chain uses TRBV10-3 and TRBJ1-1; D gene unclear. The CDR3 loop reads CATALNTENEAFF. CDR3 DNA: TGTGCCACAGCATTAAACACAGAAAATGAAGCTTTCTTT.